Shown below are 5 T cell receptor beta chains from a single sample sequenced in a study of cytomegalovirus exposure and HLA in healthy donors. The PCR employed 60 Vbeta primers together with 13 Jbeta primers. Produced via immunoSEQ multiplex PCR; TCRdb's table is partial and in-frame only. Of under 250,000 clones listed, approximately 84% are singletons. Sequences were obtained from PBMCs. These receptors came from a girl aged 2 to 10 in good health and CMV-seronegative.

V usage is TRBV9 and J usage is TRBJ2-1; D is possibly TRBD1 (5 bases). V lost 0 bases and J lost 5, with 12 bases in between. Germline V gives CDR1 SGDLS, CDR2 YYNGEE. The CDR3 runs to 15 residues. The CDR3 region has the DNA TGTGCCAGCAGCGTAGAGGGGCGAGAAAACAATGAGCAGTTCTTC. Protein product: CASSVEGRENNEQFF.

The chain uses TRBV18 and TRBJ2-7; 7 bases fit TRBD1. The V segment lost 6 bases and the J segment 0 bases; nucleotides outside the gene matches: 8. The CDR3 totals 15 residues. Per the germline V gene, CDR1 is KGHSH and CDR2 is LQKENI. This CDR3 reads CASSVLGQLSYEQYF. For the CDR3, the DNA is TGTGCCAGCTCGGTCCTGGGACAGCTCTCCTACGAGCAGTACTTC.

This rearrangement joins TRBV30 to TRBJ1-3; 9 bases line up with TRBD1. This CDR3 spans 14 amino acids. From germline, CDR1 is GTSNPN and CDR2 SVGIG (reference sequence). Trimming cost V 3 bases and J 0 bases; bases outside gene matches: 0. CDR3 amino acids: CAWRTGGSGNTIYF. The CDR3, as DNA: TGTGCCTGGAGGACAGGGGGCTCTGGAAACACCATATATTTT.

This clone was observed a few times. The chain employs TRBV19 and TRBJ1-2; possible D gene TRBD1, 5 bases. The CDR3 loop spans 17 amino acids. The V gene's germline CDR1 is LNHDA and CDR2 SQIVND (reference sequence). Between the trimmed V and J ends, which lost 4 bases and 0 bases, there was a span of 18 bases. CDR3 DNA sequence: TGTGCCAGTAGTACTATCCGAGGAGGGGCAGCTAACTATGGCTACACCTTC. Residues: CASSTIRGGAANYGYTF.

The V gene is TRBV14, the J gene TRBJ1-6; D is unclear. Germline V gene lookup returns CDR1 SGHDN and CDR2 FVKESK. Trimming cost V 1 base and J 14 bases, with 9 bases left between them. CDR3 length: 12 amino acids. CDR3 DNA sequence: TGTGCCAGCAGCCAAGTGAACGGGGCCCTCCACTTT. Translating gives CASSQVNGALHF.